The clone carrying this T cell receptor (beta chain) was observed at least ten times. Its antigen is still unknown. The sample comes from a study of T cells in Graves' hyperthyroidism and ophthalmopathy. The diagnostic basis comprised clinical symptoms, serum thyroxine and TRAb, thyroid ultrasound and orbital computed tomography. More than 9.5 ml fresh peripheral blood yielded the PBMCs. The source material, RNA transcripts, was used to amplify TCR beta CDR3 regions. First-round RT-PCR of the TCR CDR3 relied on the HTBI primer set. TCRdb called the multiplex PCR reads again in MiXCR, with one record for every CDR3 protein. The sample lists a few hundred thousand distinct CDR3 sequences, 13% to 15% occurring once. The study, taken as a whole, reports: Most thyroid clonotypes that were expanded above 0.001 also turned up in blood. Ophthalmopathy stood apart from stable hyperthyroidism in a 13 V-J model.

The germline V gene has CDR1 SEHNR and CDR2 FQNEAQ (reference sequence). Between the trimmed V and J ends, which lost 5 bases and 2 bases, there was a span of 14 bases. The CDR3 contains 15 residues. This chain uses TRBV7-9 with TRBJ2-3, with a possible D match to TRBD2 (6 bases). Sequenced material: blood. This TCR was recovered from a woman aged 30 to 39 with Graves' ophthalmopathy. CDR3 residues: CASSQEAGYTDTQYF. The CDR3 DNA sequence: TGTGCCAGCAGCCAAGAGGCGGGGTACACAGATACGCAGTATTTT.